This T cell receptor (beta chain) was sequenced for a study of monozygotic twins with inflammatory bowel disease. The study's findings and limits: Patients with IBD had less TCRbeta diversity (inverse Simpson) than their healthy co-twins. Sharing of clonotypes with others was lower in IBD patients than in healthy twins, and this was especially so with disease activity.

A remark on this clonotype: The target antigen is unknown.

The CDR3 has 16 amino acids. In germline, CDR1 is MNHEY, CDR2 SMNVEV (reference sequence). Per TCR library, 3,500 to 4,000 ng of total RNA was used. After re-calling the 5' RACE reads, TCRdb lists one entry per CDR3 protein, DNA absent. Its listing shows some 170,000 distinct CDR3 sequences. Every single donor had an approximately 2.7 ml blood sample drawn. What was sequenced was blood. This clonotype was obtained from a human donor with ulcerative colitis or Crohn's disease, or a healthy co-twin of an affected twin (not recorded which). This sequence joins TRBV27 and TRBJ2-7; TCRdb returns TRBD1, unconfirmable since there is no DNA. The CDR3 sequence: CASSSTGTGWSYEQYF.